This T cell receptor (beta chain) was recovered during a study of cytomegalovirus exposure and HLA in healthy donors. Findings and limits, study-wide: Across all donors, roughly uniform sequencing depth was an assumption of the presence/absence analyses.

On this clone: Its antigen is unknown. This specimen includes other DNA sequences encoding the same CDR3.

Primers included in the PCR were 60 Vbeta and 13 Jbeta primers. Using immunoSEQ multiplex PCR, the repertoire was profiled, and TCRdb retains in-frame clones only, with some absent. The table lists 50,000 or so clones, 65% to 85% of them singletons. The sequence derives from a boy younger than 18 in good health and CMV-seropositive. Sequencing was done on a sample of PBMCs.

DNA for the CDR3: TGTGCCAGCAGCTTCGGGAACACTGAAGCTTTCTTT. Translating it yields CASSFGNTEAFF. The chain recombines TRBV7-9 with TRBJ1-1; D uncertain. Looked up from germline, CDR1 is SEHNR and CDR2 is FQNEAQ (reference sequence). The CDR3 totals 12 residues. Trimming cost V 3 bases and J 1 base, with 3 bases left between them. The full variable domain, with the rest looked up from reference TRBV7-9 and TRBJ1-1, is DTGVSQNPRHKITKRGQNVTFRCDPISEHNRLYWYRQTLGQGPEFLTYFQNEAQLEKSRLLSDRFSAERPKGSFSTLEIQRTEQGDSAMYLCASSFGNTEAFFGQGTRLTVV.